This T cell receptor beta chain was observed in a study of early T cells in non-severe SARS-CoV-2 infection. Study information: Sequencing targeted bulk RNA from unsorted whole blood, leaving chains unpaired.

The junction had 9 bases not matched to a gene; V was cut back by 5 bases and J by 8 bases. This CDR3 contains 15 residues. Unique molecular identifier tags were affixed to discrete cDNA molecules. MiXCR, run by TCRdb on the 5' RACE reads, gives a single entry per CDR3 protein. This table has roughly 45,000 distinct CDR3 sequences, around 11% appearing once. This clonotype was detected many times. The chain recombines TRBV12-3 or TRBV12-4 with TRBJ1-4; 9 bases match TRBD1. The sequencing sample was made of whole blood. This clonotype was obtained from an adult who was a healthcare worker with PCR-confirmed SARS-CoV-2 infection or an uninfected control (not recorded which). CDR3 nucleotides: TGTGCCAGCAGTCCCACGGGACAGGGTTCAGAAAAACTGTTTTTT. Encoded protein: CASSPTGQGSEKLFF.